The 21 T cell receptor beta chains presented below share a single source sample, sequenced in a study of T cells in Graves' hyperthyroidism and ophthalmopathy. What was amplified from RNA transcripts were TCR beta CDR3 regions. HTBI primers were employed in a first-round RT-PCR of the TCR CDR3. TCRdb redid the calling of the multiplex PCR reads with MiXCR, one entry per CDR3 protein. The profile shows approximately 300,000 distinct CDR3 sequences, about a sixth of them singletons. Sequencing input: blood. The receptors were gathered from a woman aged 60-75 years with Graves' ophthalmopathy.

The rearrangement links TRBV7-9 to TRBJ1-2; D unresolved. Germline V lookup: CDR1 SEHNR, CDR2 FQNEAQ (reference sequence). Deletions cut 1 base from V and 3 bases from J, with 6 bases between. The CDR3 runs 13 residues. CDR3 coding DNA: TGTGCCAGCAGCTTAGGGTCCCACTATGGCTACACCTTC. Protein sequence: CASSLGSHYGYTF.

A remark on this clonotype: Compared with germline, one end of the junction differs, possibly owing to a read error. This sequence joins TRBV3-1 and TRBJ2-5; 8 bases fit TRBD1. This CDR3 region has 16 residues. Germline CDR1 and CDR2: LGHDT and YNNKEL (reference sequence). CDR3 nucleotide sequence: TGTACCAGCAGCCAAGACGGCAGGGGGCGGCAAGAGACCCAGTACTTC. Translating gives CTSSQDGRGRQETQYF.

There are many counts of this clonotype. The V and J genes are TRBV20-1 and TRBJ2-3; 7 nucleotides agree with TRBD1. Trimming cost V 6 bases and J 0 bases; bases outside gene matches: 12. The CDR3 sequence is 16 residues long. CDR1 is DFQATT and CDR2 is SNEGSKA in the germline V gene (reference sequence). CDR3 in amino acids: CSAPEPRTGSTDTQYF. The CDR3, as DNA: TGCAGTGCACCCGAACCTAGGACAGGTAGCACAGATACGCAGTATTTT.

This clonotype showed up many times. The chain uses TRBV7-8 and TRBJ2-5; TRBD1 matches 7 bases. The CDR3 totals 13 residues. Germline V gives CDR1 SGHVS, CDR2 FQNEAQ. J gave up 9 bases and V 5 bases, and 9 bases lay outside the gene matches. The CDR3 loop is CASSTNNQGAQYF. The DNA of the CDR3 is TGTGCCAGCAGCACGAATAATCAGGGGGCCCAGTACTTC.

The CDR3 DNA is TGTGCCAGTAGTATCGGCGGGAGGGCCCCTTACTACAATGAGCAGTTCTTC. Amino acids: CASSIGGRAPYYNEQFF. This chain joins TRBV7-2 and TRBJ2-1; 9 bases fit TRBD2. The CDR3 is 17 amino acids. The J segment lost 3 bases and the V segment lost 9 bases, leaving 15 bases of the junction unmatched. Per the germline V gene, CDR1 is SGHTA and CDR2 is FQGNSA.

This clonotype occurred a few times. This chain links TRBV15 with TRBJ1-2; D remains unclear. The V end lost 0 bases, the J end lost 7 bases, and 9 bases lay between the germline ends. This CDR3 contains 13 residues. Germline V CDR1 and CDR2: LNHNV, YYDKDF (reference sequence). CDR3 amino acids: CATSRDEEAGYTF. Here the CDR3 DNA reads TGTGCCACCAGCAGAGATGAGGAGGCTGGCTACACCTTC.

CDR3 amino acids: CSAPGGASGINEQFF. For the CDR3, the DNA is TGCAGTGCTCCCGGTGGGGCTAGCGGGATAAATGAGCAGTTCTTC. V gene TRBV20-1 combines with J gene TRBJ2-1; 9 bases fit TRBD2. After removal of 5 bases from V and 7 bases from J, the junction contained 12 bases not matched to a gene. The CDR3 is 15 residues long. Germline CDR1 is DFQATT and CDR2 is SNEGSKA (reference sequence).

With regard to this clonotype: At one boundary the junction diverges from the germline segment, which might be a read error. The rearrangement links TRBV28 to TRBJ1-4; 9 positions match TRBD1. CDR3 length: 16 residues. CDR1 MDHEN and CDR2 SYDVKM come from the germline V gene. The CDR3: CASSLAPGQGNKKLFF. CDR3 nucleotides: TGTGCCAGCAGTTTAGCCCCGGGACAGGGTAATAAAAAACTGTTTTTT.

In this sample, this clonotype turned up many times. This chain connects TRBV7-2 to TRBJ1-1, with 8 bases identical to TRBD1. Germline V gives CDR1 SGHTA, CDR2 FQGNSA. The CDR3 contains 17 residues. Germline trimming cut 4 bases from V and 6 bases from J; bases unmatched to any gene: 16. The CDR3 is CASSSGGDIWDRSEAFF. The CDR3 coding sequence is TGTGCCAGCAGCTCCGGTGGTGATATCTGGGACAGGTCTGAAGCTTTCTTT.

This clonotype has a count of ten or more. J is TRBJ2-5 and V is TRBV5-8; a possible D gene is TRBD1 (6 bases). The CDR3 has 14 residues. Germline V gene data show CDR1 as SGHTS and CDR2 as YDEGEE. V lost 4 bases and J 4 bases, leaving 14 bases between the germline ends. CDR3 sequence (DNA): TGTGCCAGCAGCCGAAGACAGGCTGGAGAGACCCAGTACTTC. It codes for CASSRRQAGETQYF. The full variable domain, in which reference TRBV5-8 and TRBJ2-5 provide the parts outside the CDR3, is EAGVTQSPTHLIKTRGQQATLRCSPISGHTSVYWYQQALGLGLQFLLWYDEGEERNRGNFPPRFSGRQFPNYSSELNVNALELEDSALYLCASSRRQAGETQYFGPGTRLLVL.

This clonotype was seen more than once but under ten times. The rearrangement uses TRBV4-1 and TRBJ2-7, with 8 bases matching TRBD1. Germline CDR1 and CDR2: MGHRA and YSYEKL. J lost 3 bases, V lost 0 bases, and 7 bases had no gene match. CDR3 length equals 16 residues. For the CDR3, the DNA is TGCGCCAGCAGCCAAGAGTTAGGACAGGGTATCTACGAGCAGTACTTC. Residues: CASSQELGQGIYEQYF.

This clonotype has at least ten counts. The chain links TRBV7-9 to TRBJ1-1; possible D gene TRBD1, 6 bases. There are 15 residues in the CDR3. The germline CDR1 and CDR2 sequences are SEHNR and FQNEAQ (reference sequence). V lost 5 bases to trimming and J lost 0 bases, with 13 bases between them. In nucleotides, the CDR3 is TGTGCCAGCAGCGGCCGGGACACACTGAACACTGAAGCTTTCTTT. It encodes CASSGRDTLNTEAFF.

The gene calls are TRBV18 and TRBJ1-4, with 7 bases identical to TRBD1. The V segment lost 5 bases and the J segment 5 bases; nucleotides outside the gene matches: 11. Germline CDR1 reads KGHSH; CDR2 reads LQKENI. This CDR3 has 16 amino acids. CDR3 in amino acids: CASSASQGGGNEKLFF. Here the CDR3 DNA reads TGTGCCAGCTCAGCCTCTCAGGGGGGAGGAAATGAAAAACTGTTTTTT. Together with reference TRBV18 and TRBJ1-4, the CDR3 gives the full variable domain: NAGVMQNPRHLVRRRGQEARLRCSPMKGHSHVYWYRQLPEEGLKFMVYLQKENIIDESGMPKERFSAEFPKEGPSILRIQQVVRGDSAAYFCASSASQGGGNEKLFFGSGTQLSVL.

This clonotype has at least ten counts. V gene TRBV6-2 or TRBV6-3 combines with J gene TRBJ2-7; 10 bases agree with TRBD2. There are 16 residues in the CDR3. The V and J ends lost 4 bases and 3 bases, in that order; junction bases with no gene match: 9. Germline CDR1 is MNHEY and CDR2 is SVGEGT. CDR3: CASSSSGASGSYEQYF. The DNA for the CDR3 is TGTGCCAGCAGTTCGAGTGGGGCTAGCGGGAGCTACGAGCAGTACTTC.

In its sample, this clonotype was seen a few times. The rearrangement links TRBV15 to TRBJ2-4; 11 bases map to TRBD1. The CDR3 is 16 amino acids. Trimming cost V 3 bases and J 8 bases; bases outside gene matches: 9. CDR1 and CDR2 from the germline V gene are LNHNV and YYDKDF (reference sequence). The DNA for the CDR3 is TGTGCCACCAGCAGGGGACAGGGGGGAAGTTGGGACATTCAGTACTTC. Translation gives CATSRGQGGSWDIQYF. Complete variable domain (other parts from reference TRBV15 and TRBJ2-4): DAMVIQNPRYQVTQFGKPVTLSCSQTLNHNVMYWYQQKSSQAPKLLFHYYDKDFNNEADTPDNFQSRRPNTSFCFLDIRSPGLGDTAMYLCATSRGQGGSWDIQYFGAGTRLSVL.

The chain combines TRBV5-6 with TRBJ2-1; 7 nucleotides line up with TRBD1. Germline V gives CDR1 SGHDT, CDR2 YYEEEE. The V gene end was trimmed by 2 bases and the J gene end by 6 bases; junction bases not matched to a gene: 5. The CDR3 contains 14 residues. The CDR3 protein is CASSLSDRPNEQFF. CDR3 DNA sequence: TGTGCCAGCAGCTTATCGGACAGGCCCAATGAGCAGTTCTTC.

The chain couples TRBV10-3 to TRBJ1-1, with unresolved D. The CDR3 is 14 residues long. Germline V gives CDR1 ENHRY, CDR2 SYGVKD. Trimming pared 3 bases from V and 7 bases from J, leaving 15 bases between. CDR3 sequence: CAISDAMGKLEAFF. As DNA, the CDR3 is TGTGCCATCAGTGATGCAATGGGGAAACTTGAAGCTTTCTTT.

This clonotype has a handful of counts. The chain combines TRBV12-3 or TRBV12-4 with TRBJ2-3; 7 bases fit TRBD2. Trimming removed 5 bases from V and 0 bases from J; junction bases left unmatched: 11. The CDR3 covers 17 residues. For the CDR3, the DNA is TGTGCCAGCAGTCCGCCCTCCCCAGCGGGAAGCACAGATACGCAGTATTTT. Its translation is CASSPPSPAGSTDTQYF.

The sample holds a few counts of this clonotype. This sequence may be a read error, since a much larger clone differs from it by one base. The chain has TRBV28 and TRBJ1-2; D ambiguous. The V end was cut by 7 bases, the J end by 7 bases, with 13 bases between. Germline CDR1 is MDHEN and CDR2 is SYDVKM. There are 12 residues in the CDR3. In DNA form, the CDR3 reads TGTGCCAGCACCCCCCGCGGCAGTGGCTACACCTTC. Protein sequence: CASTPRGSGYTF.

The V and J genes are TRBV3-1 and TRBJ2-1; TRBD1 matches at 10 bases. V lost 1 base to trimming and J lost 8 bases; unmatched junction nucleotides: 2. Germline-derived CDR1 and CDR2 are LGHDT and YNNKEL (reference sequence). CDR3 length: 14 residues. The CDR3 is CASSQGTGGYEQFF. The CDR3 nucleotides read TGTGCCAGCAGCCAAGGGACAGGGGGATATGAGCAGTTCTTC.

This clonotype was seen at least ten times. CDR3 nucleotide sequence: TGTGCCAGCAGCTATACAGAGACCACTAACTATGGCTACACCTTC. Residues: CASSYTETTNYGYTF. The rearrangement links TRBV5-5 to TRBJ1-2; D unresolved. Germline-derived CDR1 and CDR2 are SGHKS and YYEKEE (reference sequence). The CDR3 contains 15 residues. The germline V and J ends were trimmed by 3 bases and 0 bases, with 12 bases remaining between them. The variable domain in full, with the rest retrieved from reference TRBV5-5 and TRBJ1-2, is DAGVTQSPTHLIKTRGQQVTLRCSPISGHKSVSWYQQVLGQGPQFIFQYYEKEERGRGNFPDRFSARQFPNYSSELNVNALLLGDSALYLCASSYTETTNYGYTFGSGTRLTVV.